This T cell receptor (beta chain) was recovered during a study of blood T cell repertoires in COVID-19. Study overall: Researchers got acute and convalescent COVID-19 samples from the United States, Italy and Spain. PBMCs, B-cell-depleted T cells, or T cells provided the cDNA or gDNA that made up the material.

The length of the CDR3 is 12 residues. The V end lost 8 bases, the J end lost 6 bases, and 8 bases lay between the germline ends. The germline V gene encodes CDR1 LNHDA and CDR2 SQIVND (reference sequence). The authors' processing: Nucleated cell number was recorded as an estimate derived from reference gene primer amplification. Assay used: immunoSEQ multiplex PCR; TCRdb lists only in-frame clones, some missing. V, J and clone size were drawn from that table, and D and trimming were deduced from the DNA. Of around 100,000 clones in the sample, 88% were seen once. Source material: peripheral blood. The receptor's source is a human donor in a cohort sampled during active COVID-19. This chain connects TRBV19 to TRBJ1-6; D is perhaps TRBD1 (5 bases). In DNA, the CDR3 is TGTGCCAGTGGGGCACCTAATTCACCCCTCCACTTT. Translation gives CASGAPNSPLHF.